Below, one T cell receptor beta chain is given with its context. Its matching antigen is unknown. These data come from a study of T cell responses to AZD1222 COVID-19 vaccine. Overall study findings and caveats: At baseline, just 5 or 6 AZD1222 recipients tested seropositive.

Samples with a second dose at about 4 or about 12 weeks were pooled together. The repertoire was sequenced with immunoSEQ multiplex PCR; TCRdb's copy has only in-frame clones and lacks some. The sample has fewer than 110,000 clones, 70% to 90% seen once. The CDR3 extends over 15 amino acids. Trimming pared 2 bases from V and 7 bases from J, leaving 17 bases between. Germline V gene sequence: CDR1 MDHEN, CDR2 SYDVKM. The source was peripheral blood, collected 28 days after the second AZD1222 dose. The clonotype originates from an adult who received the AZD1222 COVID-19 vaccine. The chain links TRBV28 to TRBJ1-1; no definite D call. The CDR3 loop is CASSLDTVKGFEAFF. Written as DNA, the CDR3 is TGTGCCAGCAGTTTAGATACGGTTAAGGGCTTTGAAGCTTTCTTT.